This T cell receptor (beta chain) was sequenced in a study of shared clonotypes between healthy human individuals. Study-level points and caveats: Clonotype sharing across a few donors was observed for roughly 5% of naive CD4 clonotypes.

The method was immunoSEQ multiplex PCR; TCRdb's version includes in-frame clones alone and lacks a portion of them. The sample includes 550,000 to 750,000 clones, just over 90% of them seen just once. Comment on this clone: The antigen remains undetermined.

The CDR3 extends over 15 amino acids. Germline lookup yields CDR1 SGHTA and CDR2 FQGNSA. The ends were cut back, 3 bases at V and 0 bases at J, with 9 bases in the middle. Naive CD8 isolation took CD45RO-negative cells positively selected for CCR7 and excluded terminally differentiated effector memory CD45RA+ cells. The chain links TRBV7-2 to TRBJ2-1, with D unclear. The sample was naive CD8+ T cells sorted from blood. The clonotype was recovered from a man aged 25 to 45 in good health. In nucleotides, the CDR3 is TGTGCCAGCAGCTTTACCCGAAGCTCCTACAATGAGCAGTTCTTC. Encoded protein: CASSFTRSSYNEQFF.